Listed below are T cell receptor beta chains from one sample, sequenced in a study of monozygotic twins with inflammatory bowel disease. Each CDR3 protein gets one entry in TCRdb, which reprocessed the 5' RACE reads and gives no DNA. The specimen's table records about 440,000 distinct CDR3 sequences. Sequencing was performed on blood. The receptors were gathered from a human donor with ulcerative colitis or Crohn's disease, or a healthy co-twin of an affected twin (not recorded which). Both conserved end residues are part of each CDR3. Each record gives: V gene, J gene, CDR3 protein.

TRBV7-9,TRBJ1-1,CASSLVPNEAFF
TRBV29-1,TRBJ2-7,CSVGRGMIDEQYF
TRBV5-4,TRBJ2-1,CASSQGLYSSYNEQFF
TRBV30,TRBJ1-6,CAWSVGRRNSPLHF
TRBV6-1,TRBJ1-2,CASSDTGPIYGYTF
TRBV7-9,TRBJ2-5,CATDSGSGETQYF
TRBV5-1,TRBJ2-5,CASSLEGAETQYF
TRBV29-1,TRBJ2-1,CSVEQGSGRGNEQFF
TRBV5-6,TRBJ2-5,CASSLVGANEETQYF
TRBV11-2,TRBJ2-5,CASSLGLAGVSETQYF
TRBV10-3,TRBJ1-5,CATGGGRESNQPQHF
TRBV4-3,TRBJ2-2,CASSQDAGVDTGELFF
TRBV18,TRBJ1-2,CASSPTDSYGYTF
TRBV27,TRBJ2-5,CASSFIGETQYF
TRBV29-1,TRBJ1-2,CSTRQGNYGYTF
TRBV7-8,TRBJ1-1,CASSLRWERGEAFF
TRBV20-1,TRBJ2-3,CSASGRREEGDTQYF
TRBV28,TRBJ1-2,CASIQGGQGAYGYTF
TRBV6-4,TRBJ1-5,CASSEYRGSQPQHF
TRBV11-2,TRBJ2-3,CASSRGQGPDTQYF
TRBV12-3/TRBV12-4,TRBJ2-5,CASSLAGTSASQETQYF
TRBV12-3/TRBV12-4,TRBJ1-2,CASSLANSYGYTF
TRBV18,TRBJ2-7,CASSPGDGEQYF
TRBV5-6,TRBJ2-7,CASSFGRASSYEQYF
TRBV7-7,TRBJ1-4,CASSLTIWTVLFF
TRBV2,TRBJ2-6,CASRSGQGVDSGANVLTF
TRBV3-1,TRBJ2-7,CASSPRGAGPNEQYF
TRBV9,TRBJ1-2,CASSVQGQGNYGYTF
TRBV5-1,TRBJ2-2,CASSRQGSANTGELFF
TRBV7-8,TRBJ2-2,CASSPISYGELFF
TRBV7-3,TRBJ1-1,CASSPAGWTEAFF
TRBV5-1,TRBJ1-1,CASSSSLLSTGTNTEAFF
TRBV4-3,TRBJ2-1,CASTGTAPPKQFF
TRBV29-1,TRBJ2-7,CSVRGGQGNSYEQYF
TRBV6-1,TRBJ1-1,CASSATYGQPGSEAFF
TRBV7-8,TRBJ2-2,CASTRTSANTGELFF
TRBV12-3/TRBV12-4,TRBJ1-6,CASSLRDIISPLHF
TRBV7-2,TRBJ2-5,CASSTRQQETQYF
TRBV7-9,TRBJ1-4,CASSFREDEKLFF
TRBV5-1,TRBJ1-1,CASSLNTGPNTEAFF
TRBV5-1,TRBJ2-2,CASSVEGRDTGELFF
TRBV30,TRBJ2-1,CAWNLGVGRNEQFF
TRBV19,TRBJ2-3,CASSMVGGGNPADTQYF